Presented here are 21 T cell receptor beta chains from one specimen sequenced in a study of vaccination and CD4 T cells after COVID-19. Antigen specificity for these receptors is unknown. Cultured CD4+ T cell DNA was sequenced using the Oncomine TCR Beta short-read assay. Via MiXCR, TCRdb re-called the PCR reads, giving one row per CDR3 protein. The table records fewer than 15,000 distinct CDR3 sequences, approximately 74% of them present only once. This sample's treatment: roughly ten-day PBMC culture with coronavirus spike peptide pools or control peptides (ViraFEST assay). Specimen: CD4+ T cells from blood, cultured in vitro, collected after SARS-CoV-2 vaccination. Source of these receptors: a human donor who received a COVID-19 vaccine.

This chain connects TRBV6-2 or TRBV6-3 to TRBJ1-1, with D possibly matching TRBD1 (5 bases). Germline CDR1 MNHEY, CDR2 SVGEGT. V was clipped by 6 bases and J by 7 bases, with 15 bases between them. The CDR3 is 13 residues long. CDR3 bases: TGTGCCAGCAGGGGGACTCTCGGCCGTGAAGCTTTCTTT. Its translation is CASRGTLGREAFF.

CDR3 coding DNA: TGTGCCAGCAGCGTAGGACAGGGATGGGGAGGAGGCTACACCTTC. Protein: CASSVGQGWGGGYTF. The chain is built from TRBV7-9 and TRBJ1-2, with 8 bases that match TRBD1. This CDR3 contains 15 residues. CDR1 is SEHNR and CDR2 is FQNEAQ in the germline V gene (reference sequence). The V and J ends lost 5 bases and 8 bases, in that order; junction bases with no gene match: 13.

The chain recombines TRBV5-5 with TRBJ2-2, with D tentatively TRBD1 (5 bases). CDR1 and CDR2 (germline): SGHKS, YYEKEE (reference sequence). Trimming pared 4 bases from V and 1 base from J, leaving 11 bases between. The CDR3 runs to 15 residues. The CDR3 DNA sequence: TGTGCCAGCAGCGTGTTGGGGCGGAACACCGGGGAGCTGTTTTTT. Its translation is CASSVLGRNTGELFF.

The chain carries TRBV20-1 and TRBJ1-6; possible D gene TRBD1, 5 bases. The V and J ends lost 3 bases and 7 bases respectively, with 19 bases between them. The CDR3 sequence is 16 residues long. From germline, CDR1 is DFQATT and CDR2 SNEGSKA (reference sequence). This CDR3 reads CSASEGRPRENSPLHF. CDR3 DNA sequence: TGCAGTGCTAGTGAGGGACGGCCGAGAGAGAATTCACCCCTCCACTTT.

V usage is TRBV5-4 and J usage is TRBJ2-1; TRBD1 matches at 10 bases. Germline trimming cut 1 base from V and 2 bases from J; bases unmatched to any gene: 3. The CDR3 consists of 16 residues. Germline V gene lookup returns CDR1 SGHNT and CDR2 YYREEE (reference sequence). The CDR3 nucleotides are TGTGCCAGCAGCTTGCCGGGACAGGGGACCTACAATGAGCAGTTCTTC. Protein product: CASSLPGQGTYNEQFF.

V usage is TRBV12-3 or TRBV12-4 and J usage is TRBJ2-3; unclear D gene. CDR3 length: 12 amino acids. The V and J ends lost 6 bases and 4 bases respectively, with 8 bases between them. CDR3 DNA sequence: TGTGCCAGCAGCCTACAGCCAGATACGCAGTATTTT. Translating it yields CASSLQPDTQYF.

This clonotype has just a few counts. The chain uses TRBV24-1 and TRBJ2-6; D uncertain. This CDR3 has 16 amino acids. CDR1 is KGHDR, CDR2 SFDVKD, per germline. Trimming removed 2 bases at V and 4 bases at J, with 11 bases between. Here the CDR3 DNA reads TGTGCCACCAGTGATTCCCGGGTACGGGGGGCCAACGTCCTGACTTTC. Residues: CATSDSRVRGANVLTF.

J is TRBJ2-1 and V is TRBV19, with 7 bases identical to TRBD2. The CDR3 contains 15 residues. Trimming removed 7 bases from V and 4 bases from J; junction bases left unmatched: 10. Per the germline V gene, CDR1 is LNHDA and CDR2 is SQIVND (reference sequence). The CDR3 sequence: CASTSLAGDYNEQFF. CDR3 bases: TGTGCCAGTACCTCGCTGGCGGGGGATTACAATGAGCAGTTCTTC. Drawing the rest from reference TRBV19 and TRBJ2-1, the complete variable domain is DGGITQSPKYLFRKEGQNVTLSCEQNLNHDAMYWYRQDPGQGLRLIYYSQIVNDFQKGDIAEGYSVSREKKESFPLTVTSAQKNPTAFYLCASTSLAGDYNEQFFGPGTRLTVL.

This chain uses TRBV7-9 with TRBJ2-7; D gene uncertain. V shed 1 base and J shed 6 bases, with 10 bases lying between them. The CDR3 is 13 residues long. Germline-derived CDR1 and CDR2 are SEHNR and FQNEAQ (reference sequence). Written as DNA, the CDR3 is TGTGCCAGCAGCTTAGGGCTCTGGCCCGAGCAGTACTTC. This codes for CASSLGLWPEQYF.

The chain recombines TRBV6-1 with TRBJ2-7; either TRBD1 or TRBD2 may fit D (6 bases each). V dropped 4 bases and J dropped 4 bases, with 14 bases sitting between them. The CDR3 consists of 14 residues. Looked up from germline, CDR1 is MNHNS and CDR2 is SASEGT. The CDR3 coding sequence is TGTGCCAGCAGTGCGGGGAGGCAGGGGTACGAGCAGTACTTC. It codes for CASSAGRQGYEQYF.

This sequence joins TRBV12-3 or TRBV12-4 and TRBJ1-2; D gene uncertain. V was cut by 3 bases and J by 7 bases, with 12 bases left in between. CDR3 length: 13 residues. The CDR3 reads CASSFTGRAGYTF. CDR3 coding DNA: TGTGCCAGCAGTTTTACCGGGCGGGCTGGCTACACCTTC.

This chain joins TRBV19 and TRBJ2-3, with TRBD1 matching 8 bases. The germline V gene has CDR1 LNHDA and CDR2 SQIVND (reference sequence). The CDR3 totals 13 residues. V was clipped by 8 bases and J by 3 bases; unmatched bases: 4. The CDR3 DNA sequence: TGTGCCAGTTCTGACAGGGGAACAGATACGCAGTATTTT. Encoded protein: CASSDRGTDTQYF.

J is TRBJ2-7 and V is TRBV27; D not certain. Germline V gene lookup returns CDR1 MNHEY and CDR2 SMNVEV (reference sequence). V lost 5 bases, J lost 2 bases, and 16 bases lay in between. The CDR3 contains 15 residues. This CDR3 reads CASSTFFGGAYEQYF. CDR3 sequence (DNA): TGTGCCAGCAGTACTTTTTTTGGTGGGGCCTACGAGCAGTACTTC.

This clonotype came up once. This chain uses TRBV19 with TRBJ1-2; D is unresolved. Trimming removed 1 base from V and 4 bases from J, with 13 bases in between. This CDR3 is built from 15 residues. Germline V gene sequence: CDR1 LNHDA, CDR2 SQIVND (reference sequence). Here the CDR3 DNA reads TGTGCCAGTAGTATAGGGAGCATGGTCTTCTATGGCTACACCTTC. It specifies CASSIGSMVFYGYTF.

The chain joins TRBV20-1 to TRBJ1-1, with D perhaps matching TRBD1 (6 bases). This CDR3 spans 13 amino acids. V lost 6 bases and J lost 8, with 19 bases in between. Germline-derived CDR1 and CDR2 are DFQATT and SNEGSKA (reference sequence). This chain's CDR3 is CSAAGHSKKEAFF. The CDR3 DNA sequence: TGCAGTGCCGCGGGACACTCCAAGAAGGAAGCTTTCTTT.

This clonotype was found a few times. The V gene is TRBV7-8, the J gene TRBJ1-2; no firm D call. CDR1 and CDR2 from the germline V gene are SGHVS and FQNEAQ. CDR3 length equals 16 residues. With 1 base removed from V and 4 bases from J, the gap between germline ends came to 16 bases. CDR3 bases: TGTGCCAGCAGCTTAGTTGGCAGCCTTACGCCCTATGGCTACACCTTC. Protein product: CASSLVGSLTPYGYTF.

The V and J genes are TRBV12-3 or TRBV12-4 and TRBJ1-6, with 8 bases fitting TRBD1. This CDR3 spans 18 amino acids. Trimming took 6 bases from V and 0 from J; bases not matched to a gene: 10. CDR3 nucleotide sequence: TGTGCCAGCAGCCGGACAGGGTCCAGGAGCTCCTATAATTCACCCCTCCACTTT. Translation: CASSRTGSRSSYNSPLHF.

The CDR3 coding sequence is TGTGCCAGCAGCTACGGGGAGGTTCGAAACACCATATATTTT. Translated: CASSYGEVRNTIYF. V usage is TRBV7-2 and J usage is TRBJ1-3; D ambiguous. V lost 4 bases and J 5 bases, leaving 12 bases between the germline ends. This CDR3 comprises 14 residues. Looked up from germline, CDR1 is SGHTA and CDR2 is FQGNSA.

The chain combines TRBV6-1 with TRBJ1-2; 8 nucleotides line up with TRBD1. Losses at the gene ends were 2 bases for V and 8 bases for J; bases not matched to a gene: 10. CDR3 length: 15 residues. Per the germline V gene, CDR1 is MNHNS and CDR2 is SASEGT. CDR3 sequence: CASSESGRGQRGYTF. In DNA form, the CDR3 reads TGTGCCAGCAGTGAATCAGGCAGGGGGCAGAGAGGCTACACCTTC.

V and J are TRBV5-1 and TRBJ2-2; D might be TRBD1 (5 bases). V was pared by 4 bases and J by 0 bases, with 13 bases between. The CDR3 loop spans 16 amino acids. Germline loops: CDR1 SGHRS, CDR2 YFSETQ. CDR3 loop: CASSPLIGANTGELFF. Here the CDR3 DNA reads TGCGCCAGCAGCCCCTTAATAGGGGCGAACACCGGGGAGCTGTTTTTT.

CDR3 sequence reads: CSPVRAGGFYTQYF. CDR3 nucleotide sequence: TGCAGCCCAGTGAGGGCAGGGGGTTTCTATACGCAGTATTTT. The chain employs TRBV20-1 and TRBJ2-3; 7 bases are shared with TRBD1. CDR3 length: 14 amino acids. Germline V lookup: CDR1 DFQATT, CDR2 SNEGSKA (reference sequence).